The 19 T cell receptor beta chains reported below all come from one sample, sequenced in a study of CD8 T cells in ankylosing spondylitis. Whole-study findings and limits: Blood of patients with ankylosing spondylitis appeared to be characterized by a TCR beta motif of several highly homologous variants.

No antigens are known for them. TCRdb re-called the 5' RACE reads with MiXCR, one entry per CDR3 protein. Found here are 200,000 to 250,000 distinct CDR3 sequences, around 7.9% of them singletons; the top ten hold about 14%. Sequenced material: blood, either unsorted or a sorted T cell fraction (not recorded which). The receptors shown here come from a male donor with ankylosing spondylitis.

This clonotype was found many times. The chain carries TRBV6-5 and TRBJ1-2, with TRBD1 as a possible D gene (5 bases). The CDR3 extends over 15 amino acids. V lost 1 base, J lost 8 bases, and 17 bases lay in between. Germline V CDR1 and CDR2: MNHEY, SVGAGI. DNA of the CDR3: TGTGCCAGCAGTTACTGGTGGGACGCCCGGGAGGGCTACACCTTC. This encodes CASSYWWDAREGYTF.

This clonotype was seen ten or more times. The rearrangement joins TRBV4-1 to TRBJ2-3; 7 bases match TRBD2. V trimming: 2 bases; J trimming: 2 bases; junction bases outside the gene matches: 13. Germline assignment: CDR1 MGHRA and CDR2 YSYEKL. This CDR3 contains 18 residues. CDR3 sequence: CASSQFGGRAITTDTQYF. For the CDR3, the DNA is TGCGCCAGCAGCCAATTTGGCGGGAGAGCTATAACCACAGATACGCAGTATTTT.

This chain uses TRBV4-1 with TRBJ1-3; D perhaps matches TRBD1 (5 bases). This CDR3 is built from 16 residues. Germline assignment: CDR1 MGHRA and CDR2 YSYEKL. Trimming took off 0 bases at V and 4 bases at J, with 13 bases between the two ends. DNA of the CDR3: TGCGCCAGCAGCCAAGATGTGCGGGGGATCGGAAACACCATATATTTT. Translating it yields CASSQDVRGIGNTIYF.

This sequence joins TRBV7-9 and TRBJ2-3, with D possibly being TRBD2 (5 bases). V gave up 0 bases and J gave up 2 bases, with 15 bases separating them. CDR3 length equals 17 residues. Germline V gives CDR1 SEHNR, CDR2 FQNEAQ (reference sequence). The CDR3 spells CASSLASGPTSTDTQYF. As DNA, the CDR3 is TGTGCCAGCAGCTTAGCCAGCGGACCCACTTCCACAGATACGCAGTATTTT.

This clonotype has at least ten counts. The chain couples TRBV2 to TRBJ2-7; D is undetermined. The V gene's germline CDR1 is SNHLY and CDR2 FYNNEI. The V end lost 3 bases, the J end lost 2 bases, and 14 bases lay between the germline ends. The CDR3 spans 15 residues. The DNA for the CDR3 is TGTGCCAGCAGTGAGGGTCACATATCGACCTACGAGCAGTACTTC. Residues: CASSEGHISTYEQYF. The variable domain in full, with the rest retrieved from reference TRBV2 and TRBJ2-7, is EPEVTQTPSHQVTQMGQEVILRCVPISNHLYFYWYRQILGQKVEFLVSFYNNEISEKSEIFDDQFSVERPDGSNFTLKIRSTKLEDSAMYFCASSEGHISTYEQYFGPGTRLTVT.

There are a few counts of this clonotype. The chain employs TRBV29-1 and TRBJ2-7; possibly TRBD1 or TRBD2 for D (5 bases each). Germline V lookup: CDR1 SQVTM, CDR2 ANQGSEA. The germline V and J ends were trimmed by 4 bases and 4 bases, with 11 bases remaining between them. CDR3 size: 12 residues. Written as DNA, the CDR3 is TGCAGCGTTGGGGAGAAGGGGTACGAGCAGTACTTC. Amino acid sequence: CSVGEKGYEQYF.

This clonotype was seen many times. The chain joins TRBV7-8 to TRBJ1-2; 9 nucleotides match TRBD1. The CDR3 totals 16 residues. Germline CDR1 reads SGHVS; CDR2 reads FQNEAQ. Germline trimming cut 4 bases from V and 4 bases from J; bases unmatched to any gene: 10. The CDR3 DNA reads TGTGCCAGCAGCTACTCTACAGGGGGCGGAGGCTATGGCTACACCTTC. It yields the protein CASSYSTGGGGYGYTF.

CDR3 protein: CASSIGTGQAFF. The CDR3 DNA follows: TGTGCCAGCAGCATCGGGACAGGGCAAGCTTTCTTT. The chain couples TRBV7-9 to TRBJ1-1; 9 positions agree with TRBD1. Germline loops: CDR1 SEHNR, CDR2 FQNEAQ (reference sequence). Germline trimming cut 5 bases from V and 9 bases from J; bases unmatched to any gene: 4. The CDR3 loop spans 12 amino acids.

This clonotype has only a few counts. The chain has TRBV12-3 or TRBV12-4 and TRBJ1-1, with 7 positions matching TRBD1. The CDR3 has 14 residues. Trimming removed 2 bases from V and 5 bases from J; junction bases left unmatched: 5. In DNA, the CDR3 is TGTGCCAGCAGTTTAAACAGGGGCCATACTGAAGCTTTCTTT. Its protein product is CASSLNRGHTEAFF.

This clonotype was counted ten times or more. The chain employs TRBV12-3 or TRBV12-4 and TRBJ2-3; perhaps TRBD2 as D (7 bases). V lost 4 bases and J 3 bases, leaving 14 bases between the germline ends. CDR3 length equals 15 residues. The CDR3 sequence is CASSWGASGTDTQYF. The CDR3 DNA reads as TGTGCCAGCAGTTGGGGGGCTAGCGGAACAGATACGCAGTATTTT.

This clonotype was seen many times. The rearrangement joins TRBV29-1 to TRBJ1-5; perhaps TRBD1 as D (5 bases). The length of the CDR3 is 14 residues. Trimming took 6 bases from V and 0 from J, leaving 12 bases between them. From germline, CDR1 is SQVTM and CDR2 ANQGSEA. CDR3 in amino acids: CSVVEGYSNQPQHF. CDR3 nucleotides: TGCAGCGTCGTGGAGGGGTATAGCAATCAGCCCCAGCATTTT.

This clonotype was counted ten times or more. The chain uses TRBV7-3 and TRBJ2-1; TRBD2 agrees at 10 bases. There are 17 residues in the CDR3. Germline CDR1 is SGHTA and CDR2 is FQGTGA. With 5 bases clipped from V and 9 bases from J, the junction kept 16 bases outside the gene matches. The CDR3 region is CASSKDTSGAGYSEQFF. The CDR3 DNA sequence: TGTGCCAGCAGCAAAGATACTAGCGGGGCTGGGTATAGTGAGCAGTTCTTC.

The V gene is TRBV4-3, the J gene TRBJ1-6; 8 bases match TRBD1. J was trimmed by 0 bases and V by 2 bases; bases with no gene match: 6. The CDR3 totals 18 residues. The germline V gene encodes CDR1 LGHNA and CDR2 YSLEER. The CDR3 coding sequence is TGCGCCAGCAGCCAACAGACAGGGGCGAGCTCCTATAATTCACCCCTCCACTTT. Translation gives CASSQQTGASSYNSPLHF.

This clonotype was counted many times. A much larger clone sits a single nucleotide away, making a read error possible. The chain is built from TRBV11-2 and TRBJ2-1, with a tentative D call TRBD2 (6 bases). From germline, CDR1 is SGHAT and CDR2 FQNNGV. Trimming left V 3 bases short and J 0 bases short, with 9 bases between. The CDR3 covers 15 residues. This CDR3 is CASSLEGSSYNEQFF. CDR3 in DNA: TGTGCCAGCAGCTTGGAGGGCAGCTCCTACAATGAGCAGTTCTTC.

This clonotype was recorded a few times. This chain links TRBV27 with TRBJ2-1; 12 bases are a match to TRBD2. CDR3 length: 19 residues. The germline CDR1 and CDR2 sequences are MNHEY and SMNVEV (reference sequence). V trimming: 3 bases; J trimming: 5 bases; junction bases outside the gene matches: 14. CDR3 coding DNA: TGTGCCAGCAGTTTTGAGACTAGCGGGAGCGGGAATGAAGACAATGAGCAGTTCTTC. This sequence encodes CASSFETSGSGNEDNEQFF.

This clonotype was counted many times. The rearrangement joins TRBV5-1 to TRBJ2-1; tentative D call: TRBD2 (6 bases). The CDR3 runs to 16 residues. The germline V gene has CDR1 SGHRS and CDR2 YFSETQ. Between the trimmed V and J ends, which lost 4 bases and 8 bases, there was a span of 22 bases. The CDR3 nucleotides are TGCGCCAGCAGCGATCCCCGGTGGGGAGGTACGTATGAGCAGTTCTTC. Residues: CASSDPRWGGTYEQFF. Drawing the rest from reference TRBV5-1 and TRBJ2-1, the complete variable domain is KAGVTQTPRYLIKTRGQQVTLSCSPISGHRSVSWYQQTPGQGLQFLFEYFSETQRNKGNFPGRFSGRQFSNSRSEMNVSTLELGDSALYLCASSDPRWGGTYEQFFGPGTRLTVL.

This clonotype has ten or more counts. CDR3 sequence: CASSLGRGTGIHEQYF. CDR3 nucleotide sequence: TGCGCCAGCAGCCTAGGGCGGGGGACAGGGATCCACGAGCAGTACTTC. The chain combines TRBV4-3 with TRBJ2-7; 9 bases line up with TRBD1. In germline, CDR1 is LGHNA, CDR2 YSLEER. Unmatched junction bases numbered 12, after V lost 4 bases and J lost 5 bases. There are 16 residues in the CDR3.

This clonotype was seen ten or more times. The V gene is TRBV24-1, the J gene TRBJ1-4; D is perhaps TRBD1 (5 bases). There are 14 residues in the CDR3. The germline V and J ends were trimmed by 2 bases and 6 bases, with 9 bases remaining between them. The germline V gene has CDR1 KGHDR and CDR2 SFDVKD. For the CDR3, the DNA is TGTGCCACCAGTGATTCCGGGACTCATGAAAAACTGTTTTTT. Amino acid sequence: CATSDSGTHEKLFF.

This clonotype was seen at least ten times. The chain uses TRBV29-1 and TRBJ2-1; D is undetermined. This CDR3 contains 15 residues. The V and J ends lost 0 bases and 5 bases respectively, with 14 bases between them. CDR1 is SQVTM, CDR2 ANQGSEA, per germline. The CDR3 loop reads CSVEERRIVNNEQFF. The DNA for the CDR3 is TGCAGCGTTGAAGAGCGACGGATCGTCAACAATGAGCAGTTCTTC.